This T cell receptor beta chain was captured in a study of blood T cells in healthy people across ages. General study results and limits: It was the long-lived donors that had more naive CD4+ cells and higher diversity than aged donors.

In terms of origin and age, donors were healthy Caucasian individuals from Russia aged 6 to 90. Total RNA amounts of at least 6 micrograms were extracted per sample. This clonotype occurred once. The antigen is unknown. From germline, CDR1 is SQVTM and CDR2 ANQGSEA. The CDR3 length is 12 residues. Then a second PCR, running about 6 to 11 cycles, was carried out with a sample-barcoded 5' primer and a J-beta primer mix. Tags on each cDNA molecule came from a template-switch adaptor with 12 random nucleotides. TCRdb reanalysed the 5' RACE reads using MiXCR and keeps one entry per CDR3 protein. The table records around 1,700,000 distinct CDR3 sequences, 25% to 30% of them present only once.

The sequence was obtained from a woman aged 25 to 39 in good health. The J gene is TRBJ1-1, the V gene TRBV29-1; D is undetermined. The specimen was blood. As DNA, the CDR3 is TGCACCTTATCGAAGGCGAACACTGAAGCTTTCTTT. Encoded protein: CTLSKANTEAFF.